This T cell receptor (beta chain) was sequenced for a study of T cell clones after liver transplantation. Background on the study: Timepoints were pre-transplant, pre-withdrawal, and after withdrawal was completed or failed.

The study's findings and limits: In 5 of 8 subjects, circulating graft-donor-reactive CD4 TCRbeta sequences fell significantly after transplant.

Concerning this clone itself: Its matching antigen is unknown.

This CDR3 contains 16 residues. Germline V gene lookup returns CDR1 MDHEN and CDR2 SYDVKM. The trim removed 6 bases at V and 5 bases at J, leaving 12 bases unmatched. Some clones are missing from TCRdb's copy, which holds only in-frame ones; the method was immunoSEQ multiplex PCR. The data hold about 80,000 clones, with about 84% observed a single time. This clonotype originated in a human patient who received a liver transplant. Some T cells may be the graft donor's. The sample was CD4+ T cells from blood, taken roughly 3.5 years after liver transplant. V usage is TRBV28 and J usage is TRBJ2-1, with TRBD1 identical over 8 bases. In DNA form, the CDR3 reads TGTGCCAGCAGAACAAGCCGGACAGGGAGCAACAATGAGCAGTTCTTC. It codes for CASRTSRTGSNNEQFF.